In its sample, the clone carrying this T cell receptor (beta chain) was seen once. Its matching antigen is unknown. The record originates from a study of cytomegalovirus exposure and HLA in healthy donors. Study information: Assignment to the Caucasian-associated ancestry cluster applied to around four fifths of the approximately 360 genotyped donors.

Researchers ran the PCR with 60 Vbeta and 13 Jbeta primers. The table came from immunoSEQ multiplex PCR; TCRdb's copy has only in-frame clones and leaves some out. The profile shows tens of thousands of clones, 90% of them singletons. Study-wide results and limits: With later analysis, a missense DCLRE1C variant became linked to TCR beta V- and J-gene trimming. Being productive about 90% or about 30% of the time was typical of most TCR beta V segments in an earlier analysis. Follow-up analysis seemed to connect common viral pathogens with several of the most significant clusters identified.

The sample consisted of PBMCs. The origin of this receptor is a woman aged 18-30 years in good health and CMV-seronegative.

In DNA, the CDR3 is TGTGCCAGCAGTTCCGGGACTAGCGGCTACAATGAGCAGTTCTTC. This translates into CASSSGTSGYNEQFF. V usage is TRBV2 and J usage is TRBJ2-1, with 11 nucleotides matching TRBD2. Germline CDR1 is SNHLY and CDR2 is FYNNEI. The CDR3 covers 15 residues. The V and J ends lost 5 bases and 3 bases, in that order; junction bases with no gene match: 3.